The clone carrying this T cell receptor beta chain was observed at least ten times. What it binds is not known. There are 14 residues in the CDR3. Trimming took 5 bases from V and 4 from J; bases not matched to a gene: 7. Germline assignment: CDR1 SGHNT and CDR2 YENEEA. These data come from a study of T cell repertoires in cytomegalovirus infection. MiXCR, applied by TCRdb to the reads, yields one record per CDR3 protein. Among about 250,000 distinct CDR3 sequences, about 12% were seen once, and the ten largest hold 1.5% to 2%. Study findings and constraints: The ex vivo response was dominated by HLA-C-restricted CMV-specific TCR beta clonotypes.

Material for sequencing was PBMCs. The origin of this receptor is a human donor in good health (CMV status not recorded). Some clones in this sample may be carry-over from other donors' samples. This chain uses TRBV11-3 with TRBJ2-7, with 8 bases matching TRBD1. CDR3: CASSMGTGDYEQYF. Written as DNA, the CDR3 is TGTGCCAGCAGCATGGGGACAGGTGATTACGAGCAGTACTTC.